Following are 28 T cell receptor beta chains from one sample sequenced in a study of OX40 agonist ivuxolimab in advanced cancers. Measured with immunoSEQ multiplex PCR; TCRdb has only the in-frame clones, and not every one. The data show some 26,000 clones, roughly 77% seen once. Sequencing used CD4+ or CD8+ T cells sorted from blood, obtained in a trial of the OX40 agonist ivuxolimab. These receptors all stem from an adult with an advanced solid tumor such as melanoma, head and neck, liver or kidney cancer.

Here the CDR3 reads CASSSYGGAYNEQFF. The DNA of the CDR3 is TGTGCCAGCAGCTCCTATGGGGGGGCCTACAATGAGCAGTTCTTC. The V and J genes are TRBV9 and TRBJ2-1, with 7 bases that match TRBD2. Per germline, CDR1 SGDLS and CDR2 YYNGEE. The CDR3 covers 15 residues. The V and J ends lost 4 bases and 2 bases, in that order; junction bases with no gene match: 6.

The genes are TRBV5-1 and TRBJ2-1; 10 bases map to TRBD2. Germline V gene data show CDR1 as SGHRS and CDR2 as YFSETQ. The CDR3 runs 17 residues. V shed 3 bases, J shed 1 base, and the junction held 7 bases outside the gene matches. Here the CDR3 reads CASSYSGRPGSYNEQFF. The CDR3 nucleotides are TGCGCCAGCAGCTATAGCGGGAGGCCGGGATCCTACAATGAGCAGTTCTTC. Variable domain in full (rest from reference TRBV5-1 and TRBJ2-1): KAGVTQTPRYLIKTRGQQVTLSCSPISGHRSVSWYQQTPGQGLQFLFEYFSETQRNKGNFPGRFSGRQFSNSRSEMNVSTLELGDSALYLCASSYSGRPGSYNEQFFGPGTRLTVL.

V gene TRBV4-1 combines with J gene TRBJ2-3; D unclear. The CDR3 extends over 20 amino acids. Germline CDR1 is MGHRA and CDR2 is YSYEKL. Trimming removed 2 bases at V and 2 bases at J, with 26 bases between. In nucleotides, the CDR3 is TGCGCCAGCAGCCAACATGGACCGATCATCCGCTGGCCAGCCACAGATACGCAGTATTTT. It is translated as CASSQHGPIIRWPATDTQYF.

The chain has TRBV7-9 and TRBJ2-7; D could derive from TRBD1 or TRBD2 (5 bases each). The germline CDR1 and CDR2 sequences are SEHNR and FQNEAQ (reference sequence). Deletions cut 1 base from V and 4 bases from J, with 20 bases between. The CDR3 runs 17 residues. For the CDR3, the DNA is TGTGCCAGCAGCTTAGAACCGGGACCACCTAAAAAATACGAGCAGTACTTC. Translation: CASSLEPGPPKKYEQYF.

The CDR3, as DNA: TGTGCCAGCAGTGATCTTAGGACAGCTAACTATGGCTACACCTTC. Its translation: CASSDLRTANYGYTF. The rearrangement uses TRBV6-1 and TRBJ1-2; TRBD1 might be the D (6 bases). This CDR3 contains 15 residues. With 3 bases removed from V and 0 bases from J, the gap between germline ends came to 11 bases. CDR1 MNHNS and CDR2 SASEGT come from the germline V gene.

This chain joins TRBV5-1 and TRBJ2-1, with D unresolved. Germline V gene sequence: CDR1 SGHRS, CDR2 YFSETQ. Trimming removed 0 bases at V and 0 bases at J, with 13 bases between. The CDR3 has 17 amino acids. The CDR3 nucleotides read TGCGCCAGCAGCTTGGTACCCGGGTCCAGCTCCTACAATGAGCAGTTCTTC. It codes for CASSLVPGSSSYNEQFF.

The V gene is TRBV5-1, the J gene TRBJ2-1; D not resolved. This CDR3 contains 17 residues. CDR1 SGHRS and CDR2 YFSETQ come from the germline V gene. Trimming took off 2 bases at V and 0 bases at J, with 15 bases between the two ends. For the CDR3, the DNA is TGCGCCAGCAGCTTAAAAATTAGTCGTAACTCCTACAATGAGCAGTTCTTC. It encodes CASSLKISRNSYNEQFF.

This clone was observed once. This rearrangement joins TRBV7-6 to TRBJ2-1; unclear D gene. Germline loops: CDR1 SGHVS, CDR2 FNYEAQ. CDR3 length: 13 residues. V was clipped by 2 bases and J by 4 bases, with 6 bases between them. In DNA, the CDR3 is TGTGCCAGCAGCTTAACTACTTACAATGAGCAGTTCTTC. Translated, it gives CASSLTTYNEQFF.

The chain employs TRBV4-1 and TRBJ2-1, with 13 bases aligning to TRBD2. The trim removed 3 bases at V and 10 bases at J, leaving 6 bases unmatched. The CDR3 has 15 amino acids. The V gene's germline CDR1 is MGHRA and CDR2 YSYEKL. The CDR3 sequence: CASSHTSGGAQEQFF. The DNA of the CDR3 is TGCGCCAGCAGCCATACTAGCGGGGGGGCCCAGGAGCAGTTCTTC.

CDR3 nucleotides: TGTGCCAGCAGCTTTGGGGACGAGCAGTTCTTC. It yields the protein CASSFGDEQFF. The chain recombines TRBV7-9 with TRBJ2-1; the D call may be TRBD1 or TRBD2 (5 bases each). Germline assignment: CDR1 SEHNR and CDR2 FQNEAQ (reference sequence). Trimming removed 3 bases from V and 10 bases from J, with 7 bases in between. CDR3 length: 11 amino acids. Based on the CDR3 plus reference TRBV7-9 and TRBJ2-1, the full variable domain is DTGVSQNPRHKITKRGQNVTFRCDPISEHNRLYWYRQTLGQGPEFLTYFQNEAQLEKSRLLSDRFSAERPKGSFSTLEIQRTEQGDSAMYLCASSFGDEQFFGPGTRLTVL.

CDR3 sequence reads: CASSDLRGYEQYF. Here the CDR3 DNA reads TGTGCCAGCAGTGACCTGAGGGGATACGAGCAGTACTTC. This chain links TRBV2 with TRBJ2-7, with D perhaps given as TRBD1 or TRBD2 (5 bases each). Germline-derived CDR1 and CDR2 are SNHLY and FYNNEI. This CDR3 is built from 13 residues. V gave up 3 bases and J gave up 4 bases, with 10 bases separating them. Looking up the rest from reference TRBV2 and TRBJ2-7 gives the full variable domain: EPEVTQTPSHQVTQMGQEVILRCVPISNHLYFYWYRQILGQKVEFLVSFYNNEISEKSEIFDDQFSVERPDGSNFTLKIRSTKLEDSAMYFCASSDLRGYEQYFGPGTRLTVT.

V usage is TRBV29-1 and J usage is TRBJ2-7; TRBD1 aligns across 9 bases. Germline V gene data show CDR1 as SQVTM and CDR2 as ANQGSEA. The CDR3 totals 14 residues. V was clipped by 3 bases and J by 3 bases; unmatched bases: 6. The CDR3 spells CSVDMGQGFYEQYF. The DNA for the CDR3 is TGCAGCGTTGATATGGGACAGGGATTCTACGAGCAGTACTTC.

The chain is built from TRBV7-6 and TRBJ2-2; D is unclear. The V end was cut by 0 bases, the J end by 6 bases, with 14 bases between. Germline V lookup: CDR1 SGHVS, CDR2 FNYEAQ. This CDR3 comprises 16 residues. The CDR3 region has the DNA TGTGCCAGCAGCTTAGCGATGGCCGGCGAACCCGGGGAGCTGTTTTTT. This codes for CASSLAMAGEPGELFF.

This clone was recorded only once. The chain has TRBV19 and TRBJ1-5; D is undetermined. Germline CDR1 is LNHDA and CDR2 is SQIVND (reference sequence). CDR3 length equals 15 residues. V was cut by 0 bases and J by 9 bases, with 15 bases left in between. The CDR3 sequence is CASSIDLSAGSPQHF. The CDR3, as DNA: TGTGCCAGTAGTATAGATCTATCGGCCGGCTCGCCCCAGCATTTT.

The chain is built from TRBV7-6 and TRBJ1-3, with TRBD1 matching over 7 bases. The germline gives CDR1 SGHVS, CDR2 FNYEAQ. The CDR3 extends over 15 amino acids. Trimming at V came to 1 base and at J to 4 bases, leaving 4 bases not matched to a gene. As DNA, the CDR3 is TGTGCCAGCAGCTTAGACAGGGGCTCAGGAAACACCATATATTTT. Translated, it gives CASSLDRGSGNTIYF. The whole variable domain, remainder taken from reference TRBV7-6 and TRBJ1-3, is GAGVSQSPRYKVTKRGQDVALRCDPISGHVSLYWYRQALGQGPEFLTYFNYEAQQDKSGLPNDRFSAERPEGSISTLTIQRTEQRDSAMYRCASSLDRGSGNTIYFGEGSWLTVV.

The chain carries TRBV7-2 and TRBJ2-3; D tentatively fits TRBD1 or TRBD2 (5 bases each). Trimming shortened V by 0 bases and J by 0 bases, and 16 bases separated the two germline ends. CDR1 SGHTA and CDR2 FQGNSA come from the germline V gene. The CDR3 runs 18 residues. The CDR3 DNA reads TGTGCCAGCAGCTTAGCCATACTAGGTAGGGGTAGCACAGATACGCAGTATTTT. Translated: CASSLAILGRGSTDTQYF.

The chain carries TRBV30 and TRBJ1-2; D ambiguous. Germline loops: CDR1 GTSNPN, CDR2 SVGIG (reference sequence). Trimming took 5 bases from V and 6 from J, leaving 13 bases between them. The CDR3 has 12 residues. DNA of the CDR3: TGTGCCTGGGCGAGACCGATCGATGGCTACACCTTC. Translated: CAWARPIDGYTF.

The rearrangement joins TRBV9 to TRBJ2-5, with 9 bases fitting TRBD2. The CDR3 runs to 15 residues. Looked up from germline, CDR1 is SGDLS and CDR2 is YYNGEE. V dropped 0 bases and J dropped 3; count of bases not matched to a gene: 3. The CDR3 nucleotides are TGTGCCAGCAGCGTAGGCGCTAGCGGGGAAGAGACCCAGTACTTC. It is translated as CASSVGASGEETQYF. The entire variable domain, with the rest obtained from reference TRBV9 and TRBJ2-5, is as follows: DSGVTQTPKHLITATGQRVTLRCSPRSGDLSVYWYQQSLDQGLQFLIQYYNGEERAKGNILERFSAQQFPDLHSELNLSSLELGDSALYFCASSVGASGEETQYFGPGTRLLVL.

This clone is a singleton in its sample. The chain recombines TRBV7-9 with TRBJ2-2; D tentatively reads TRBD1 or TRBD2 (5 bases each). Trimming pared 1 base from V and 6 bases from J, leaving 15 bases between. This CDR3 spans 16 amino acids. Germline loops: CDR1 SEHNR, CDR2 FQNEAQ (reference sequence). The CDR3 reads CASSLGPGRLAGELFF. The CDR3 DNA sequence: TGTGCCAGCAGCTTAGGGCCGGGACGACTGGCCGGGGAGCTGTTTTTT.

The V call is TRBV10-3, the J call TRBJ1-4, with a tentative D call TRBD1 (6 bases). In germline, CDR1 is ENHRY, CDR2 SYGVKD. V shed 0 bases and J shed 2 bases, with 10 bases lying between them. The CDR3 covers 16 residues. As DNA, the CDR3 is TGTGCCATCAGTGAGTCGGGGGCAGGGACTAATGAAAAACTGTTTTTT. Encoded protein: CAISESGAGTNEKLFF.

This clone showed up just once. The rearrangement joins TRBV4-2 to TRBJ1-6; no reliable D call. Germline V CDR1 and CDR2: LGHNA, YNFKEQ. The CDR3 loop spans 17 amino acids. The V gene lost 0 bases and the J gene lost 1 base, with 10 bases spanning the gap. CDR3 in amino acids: CASSQDVARSYNSPLHF. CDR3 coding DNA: TGTGCCAGCAGCCAAGATGTAGCCAGATCCTATAATTCACCCCTCCACTTT.

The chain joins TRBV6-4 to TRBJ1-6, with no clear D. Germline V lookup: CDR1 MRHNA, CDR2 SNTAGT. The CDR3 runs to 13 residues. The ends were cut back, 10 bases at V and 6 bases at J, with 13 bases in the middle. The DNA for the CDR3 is TGTGCCAACGCGGAGGATAGTAATTCACCCCTCCACTTT. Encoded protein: CANAEDSNSPLHF.

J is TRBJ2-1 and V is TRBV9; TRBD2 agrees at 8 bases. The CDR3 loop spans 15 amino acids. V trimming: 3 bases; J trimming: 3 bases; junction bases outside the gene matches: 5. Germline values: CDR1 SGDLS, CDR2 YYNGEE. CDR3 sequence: CASSGITSGYNEQFF. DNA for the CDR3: TGTGCCAGCAGCGGAATCACTAGCGGCTACAATGAGCAGTTCTTC. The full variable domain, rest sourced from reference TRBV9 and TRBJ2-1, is DSGVTQTPKHLITATGQRVTLRCSPRSGDLSVYWYQQSLDQGLQFLIQYYNGEERAKGNILERFSAQQFPDLHSELNLSSLELGDSALYFCASSGITSGYNEQFFGPGTRLTVL.

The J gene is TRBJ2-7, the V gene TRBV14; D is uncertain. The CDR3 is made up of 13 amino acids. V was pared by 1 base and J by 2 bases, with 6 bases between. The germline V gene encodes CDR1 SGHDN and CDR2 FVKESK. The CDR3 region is CASSQAGPYEQYF. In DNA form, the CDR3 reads TGTGCCAGCAGCCAAGCGGGCCCCTACGAGCAGTACTTC.

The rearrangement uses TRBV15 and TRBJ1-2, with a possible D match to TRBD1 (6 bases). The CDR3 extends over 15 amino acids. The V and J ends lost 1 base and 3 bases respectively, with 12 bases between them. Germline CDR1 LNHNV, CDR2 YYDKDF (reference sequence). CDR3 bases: TGTGCCACCAGCAGAGCGGGGGGGCCCGACTATGGCTACACCTTC. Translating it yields CATSRAGGPDYGYTF.

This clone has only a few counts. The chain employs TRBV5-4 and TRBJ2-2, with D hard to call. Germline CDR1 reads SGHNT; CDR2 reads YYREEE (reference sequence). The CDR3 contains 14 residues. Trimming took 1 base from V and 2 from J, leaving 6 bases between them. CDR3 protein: CASSLWPNTGELFF. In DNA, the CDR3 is TGTGCCAGCAGCTTGTGGCCAAACACCGGGGAGCTGTTTTTT. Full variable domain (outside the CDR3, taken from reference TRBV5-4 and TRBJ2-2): ETGVTQSPTHLIKTRGQQVTLRCSSQSGHNTVSWYQQALGQGPQFIFQYYREEENGRGNFPPRFSGLQFPNYSSELNVNALELDDSALYLCASSLWPNTGELFFGEGSRLTVL.

CDR3 loop: CASSPSGGTVNSPLHF. The CDR3 DNA follows: TGCGCCAGCAGCCCAAGCGGAGGGACAGTCAATTCACCCCTCCACTTT. The rearrangement joins TRBV4-1 to TRBJ1-6; 7 nucleotides align to TRBD1. Germline CDR1 is MGHRA and CDR2 is YSYEKL. This CDR3 spans 16 amino acids. J gave up 7 bases and V 4 bases, and 10 bases lay outside the gene matches.

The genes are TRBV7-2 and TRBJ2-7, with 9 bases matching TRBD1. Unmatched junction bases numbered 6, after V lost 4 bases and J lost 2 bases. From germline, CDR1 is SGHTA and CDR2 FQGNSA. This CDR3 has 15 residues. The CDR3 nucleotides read TGTGCCAGCAGCTGGCCGGGACAGGGCACCTACGAGCAGTACTTC. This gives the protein CASSWPGQGTYEQYF.